This passage covers 28 T cell receptor beta chains from one sample sequenced in a study of beta chain features in type 1 diabetes. Overall study findings and caveats: Among all four CD4+ subsets, Type 1 diabetes patients had TCRB CDR3s that were moderately but significantly shorter.

These receptors' targets are unknown. Of the isolated RNA, all was reverse transcribed, and so the sequenced material was expressed TCRB transcripts. Generated by immunoSEQ multiplex PCR, the TCRdb table keeps only in-frame clones and is missing some. The data hold roughly 300,000 clones, with approximately 10% observed a single time. The material sequenced was central memory CD4+ T cells from blood. Receptors were obtained from a man aged 25 to 40 with type 1 diabetes.

There are a few counts of this clone. A much larger clone is a single base away; this may be a read error. This same CDR3 is encoded by further DNA sequences in the sample. The rearrangement joins TRBV6-5 to TRBJ2-3; D is ambiguous. Trimming removed 5 bases from V and 3 bases from J, with 3 bases in between. CDR1 MNHEY and CDR2 SVGAGI come from the germline V gene. The CDR3 consists of 11 residues. The CDR3 DNA sequence: TGTGCCAGCAGTCAAACAGATACGCAGTATTTT. It is translated as CASSQTDTQYF.

This clone has more than one count but fewer than ten. V usage is TRBV4-2 and J usage is TRBJ2-3; D call uncertain. This CDR3 has 12 residues. Germline V CDR1 and CDR2: LGHNA, YNFKEQ. The V end lost 3 bases, the J end lost 3 bases, and 4 bases lay between the germline ends. The CDR3 bases are TGTGCCAGCAGCCACGGGACAGATACGCAGTATTTT. It specifies CASSHGTDTQYF.

This clone was counted between two and nine times. The V and J genes are TRBV25-1 and TRBJ2-1, with a possible D match to TRBD1 (6 bases). The CDR3 totals 13 residues. V lost 2 bases and J 10 bases, leaving 12 bases between the germline ends. The germline V gene has CDR1 MGHDK and CDR2 SYGVNS. CDR3 sequence reads: CASSEPDRSEQFF. Here the CDR3 DNA reads TGTGCCAGCAGTGAACCCGACAGGTCGGAGCAGTTCTTC.

This chain joins TRBV11-2 and TRBJ1-6; 8 bases agree with TRBD1. The CDR3 spans 16 residues. CDR1 and CDR2 from the germline V gene are SGHAT and FQNNGV. Unmatched junction bases numbered 8, after V lost 0 bases and J lost 10 bases. CDR3 sequence (DNA): TGTGCCAGCAGCTTAGATGGCCAGGGGGCTTGGTCACCCCTCCACTTT. It yields the protein CASSLDGQGAWSPLHF.

This clone has ten or more counts. The J gene is TRBJ2-5, the V gene TRBV7-2; D tentatively reads TRBD1 or TRBD2 (5 bases each). Germline assignment: CDR1 SGHTA and CDR2 FQGNSA. The CDR3 consists of 14 residues. The germline V and J ends were trimmed by 4 bases and 5 bases, with 14 bases remaining between them. In DNA form, the CDR3 reads TGTGCCAGCAGCTCCCGAGGGGCCGGGGAGACCCAGTACTTC. Its translation: CASSSRGAGETQYF.

V and J are TRBV18 and TRBJ1-2; TRBD1 is a possible D gene (6 bases). Germline loops: CDR1 KGHSH, CDR2 LQKENI. This CDR3 is 14 amino acids long. The V end lost 2 bases, the J end lost 6 bases, and 13 bases lay between the germline ends. CDR3 loop: CASSPRQGMDGYTF. CDR3 coding DNA: TGTGCCAGCTCACCAAGGCAGGGGATGGATGGCTACACCTTC.

The chain employs TRBV27 and TRBJ2-2, with D perhaps assigned TRBD1 or TRBD2 (5 bases each). Deletions cut 3 bases from V and 6 bases from J, with 8 bases between. Germline CDR1 reads MNHEY; CDR2 reads SMNVEV (reference sequence). This CDR3 region has 13 residues. CDR3 bases: TGTGCCAGCAGTTTTGGGGGAGCCGGGGAGCTGTTTTTT. Translated, it gives CASSFGGAGELFF.

This clone has a handful of counts. V is TRBV10-2 and J is TRBJ1-5, with 9 bases fitting TRBD1. Germline CDR1 and CDR2: WSHSY and SAAADI. J lost 4 bases, V lost 3 bases, and 7 bases had no gene match. The CDR3 spans 16 residues. CDR3 sequence: CASSDGLDRGNQPQHF. CDR3 in DNA: TGCGCCAGCAGTGATGGATTGGACAGGGGAAATCAGCCCCAGCATTTT.

This clone was seen only a few times. V gene TRBV6-8 combines with J gene TRBJ1-6, with 8 bases fitting TRBD1. After removal of 8 bases from V and 10 bases from J, the junction contained 7 bases not matched to a gene. Per the germline V gene, CDR1 is MNHGY and CDR2 is SAAAGT. This CDR3 comprises 13 residues. The CDR3 loop is CASVQGAKSPLHF. The CDR3 nucleotides are TGTGCCAGCGTTCAGGGGGCCAAATCACCCCTCCACTTT.

This clone has only a few counts. The chain combines TRBV6-5 with TRBJ2-2; D call uncertain. Trimming shortened V by 0 bases and J by 7 bases, and 12 bases separated the two germline ends. The CDR3 loop spans 15 amino acids. CDR1 and CDR2 (germline): MNHEY, SVGAGI. The CDR3 region has the DNA TGTGCCAGCAGTTACTCGCCCCCGGCTCGCGGGGAGCTGTTTTTT. It is translated as CASSYSPPARGELFF.

This chain links TRBV11-2 with TRBJ2-3, with D maybe TRBD2 (5 bases). The germline CDR1 and CDR2 sequences are SGHAT and FQNNGV. Trimming took 1 base from V and 6 from J, leaving 17 bases between them. The CDR3 is made up of 16 amino acids. The CDR3 sequence: CASSLGRSGLTDTQYF. CDR3 bases: TGTGCCAGCAGCTTAGGTCGGTCCGGACTCACGGATACGCAGTATTTT. The full variable domain, rest sourced from reference TRBV11-2 and TRBJ2-3, is EAGVAQSPRYKIIEKRQSVAFWCNPISGHATLYWYQQILGQGPKLLIQFQNNGVVDDSQLPKDRFSAERLKGVDSTLKIQPAKLEDSAVYLCASSLGRSGLTDTQYFGPGTRLTVL.

This clone was counted between two and nine times. This chain links TRBV28 with TRBJ1-2, with D uncertain. The CDR3 runs 15 residues. Germline V gene sequence: CDR1 MDHEN, CDR2 SYDVKM. Trimming removed 2 bases from V and 0 bases from J, with 10 bases in between. CDR3 protein: CASSLAAASNYGYTF. The CDR3 bases are TGTGCCAGCAGTTTAGCGGCAGCTTCTAACTATGGCTACACCTTC.

This clone has a handful of counts. The chain is built from TRBV19 and TRBJ2-7; D is undetermined. The CDR3 totals 15 residues. V was clipped by 3 bases and J by 0 bases, with 12 bases between them. Germline values: CDR1 LNHDA, CDR2 SQIVND (reference sequence). In DNA, the CDR3 is TGTGCCAGTAGTATGGTCGAGTCCAGCTCCTACGAGCAGTACTTC. Translated: CASSMVESSSYEQYF.

The table lists this clone with many counts. The J gene is TRBJ2-1, the V gene TRBV11-2, with D possibly being TRBD2 (6 bases). With 1 base removed from V and 13 bases from J, the gap between germline ends came to 17 bases. CDR3 length: 14 residues. Looked up from germline, CDR1 is SGHAT and CDR2 is FQNNGV. As DNA, the CDR3 is TGTGCCAGCAGCTTAGGGGGGACTGTAATCGCTCAGTTCTTC. It translates to CASSLGGTVIAQFF.

The sample holds a few counts of this clone. The genes are TRBV6-6 and TRBJ2-5; D is unclear. Trimming left V 0 bases short and J 2 bases short, with 7 bases between. This CDR3 region has 14 residues. The germline V gene encodes CDR1 MNHNY and CDR2 SVGAGI (reference sequence). The CDR3 coding sequence is TGTGCCAGCAGTTACTCAGACACTCAAGAGACCCAGTACTTC. Its translation: CASSYSDTQETQYF.

This clone was seen ten or more times. The V gene is TRBV7-9, the J gene TRBJ1-2; the D gene is possibly TRBD1 (5 bases). V gave up 5 bases and J gave up 2 bases, with 15 bases separating them. The CDR3 sequence is 15 residues long. CDR1 and CDR2 from the germline V gene are SEHNR and FQNEAQ (reference sequence). In nucleotides, the CDR3 is TGTGCCAGCAGCGTTGGGGAGGGACCCAACTATGGCTACACCTTC. Translation: CASSVGEGPNYGYTF.

The V call is TRBV6-5, the J call TRBJ1-1; D gene unclear. The CDR3 spans 11 residues. Germline CDR1 reads MNHEY; CDR2 reads SVGAGI. Trimming took off 8 bases at V and 1 base at J, with 5 bases between the two ends. The DNA of the CDR3 is TGTGCCAGCGGGAGGAACACTGAAGCTTTCTTT. Translating it yields CASGRNTEAFF.

The chain couples TRBV5-1 to TRBJ2-7; 7 positions match TRBD1. The CDR3 extends over 13 amino acids. With 4 bases clipped from V and 5 bases from J, the junction kept 6 bases outside the gene matches. From germline, CDR1 is SGHRS and CDR2 YFSETQ. The CDR3 loop is CASSNTGANEQYF. The CDR3 region has the DNA TGCGCCAGCAGCAATACAGGGGCCAACGAGCAGTACTTC.

The chain has TRBV6-1 and TRBJ1-5, with D possibly TRBD1 on 5 matching bases. The V end lost 6 bases, the J end lost 0 bases, and 12 bases lay between the germline ends. The CDR3 length is 15 residues. Germline V gene sequence: CDR1 MNHNS, CDR2 SASEGT. This chain's CDR3 is CASRRDGDSNQPQHF. The CDR3 DNA sequence: TGTGCCAGCAGGCGGGACGGAGATAGCAATCAGCCCCAGCATTTT.

The chain carries TRBV2 and TRBJ2-7, with a possible D match to TRBD2 (5 bases). The germline CDR1 and CDR2 sequences are SNHLY and FYNNEI. V shed 8 bases and J shed 2 bases, with 13 bases lying between them. The CDR3 is 13 amino acids. CDR3 residues: CASGEGRAYEQYF. In DNA form, the CDR3 reads TGTGCCAGCGGGGAAGGGCGGGCCTACGAGCAGTACTTC. Based on the CDR3 plus reference TRBV2 and TRBJ2-7, the full variable domain is EPEVTQTPSHQVTQMGQEVILRCVPISNHLYFYWYRQILGQKVEFLVSFYNNEISEKSEIFDDQFSVERPDGSNFTLKIRSTKLEDSAMYFCASGEGRAYEQYFGPGTRLTVT.

This clone was observed a handful of times. Within the sample, other DNA sequences also encode this same CDR3. The CDR3 DNA reads as TGCGCCAGCAGCCAAGATCGGGGGCTTGGGCAGTTCTTC. Translating it yields CASSQDRGLGQFF. The J gene is TRBJ2-1, the V gene TRBV4-1; perhaps D is TRBD1 or TRBD2 (6 bases each). The CDR3 spans 13 residues. Germline values: CDR1 MGHRA, CDR2 YSYEKL. Trimming stripped 0 bases from V and 12 bases from J, with 12 bases between.

The rearrangement links TRBV6-5 to TRBJ2-7, with D hard to call. From germline, CDR1 is MNHEY and CDR2 SVGAGI. V was cut by 6 bases and J by 4 bases, with 13 bases left in between. CDR3 length: 13 amino acids. DNA of the CDR3: TGTGCCAGCAGGACGAGAGGACGGTACGAGCAGTACTTC. Protein product: CASRTRGRYEQYF.

The J gene is TRBJ2-3, the V gene TRBV2; D gene ambiguous. Germline V gives CDR1 SNHLY, CDR2 FYNNEI. V was trimmed by 3 bases and J by 4 bases, leaving 8 bases between them. CDR3 length: 13 residues. CDR3 region: CASSDTGADTQYF. The DNA for the CDR3 is TGTGCCAGCAGTGATACCGGAGCAGATACGCAGTATTTT.

This clone was seen a few times. V usage is TRBV7-2 and J usage is TRBJ1-1; D is possibly TRBD1 (6 bases). The CDR3 runs 14 residues. V lost 5 bases and J 10 bases, leaving 20 bases between the germline ends. Germline V gives CDR1 SGHTA, CDR2 FQGNSA. CDR3 sequence: CASSEQGPATRAFF. The CDR3 DNA reads as TGTGCCAGCAGCGAACAGGGACCGGCGACCCGAGCTTTCTTT. The variable domain in full, completed from reference TRBV7-2 and TRBJ1-1, reads GAGVSQSPSNKVTEKGKDVELRCDPISGHTALYWYRQSLGQGLEFLIYFQGNSAPDKSGLPSDRFSAERTGGSVSTLTIQRTQQEDSAVYLCASSEQGPATRAFFGQGTRLTVV.

This clone was counted between two and nine times. The chain has TRBV2 and TRBJ2-1, with D uncertain. This CDR3 contains 11 residues. Trimming took 4 bases from V and 7 from J, leaving 5 bases between them. Germline CDR1 and CDR2: SNHLY and FYNNEI. In DNA form, the CDR3 reads TGTGCCAGCAGTGGGGGTAATGAGCAGTTCTTC. It codes for CASSGGNEQFF.

This clone turned up a few times. The J gene is TRBJ2-5, the V gene TRBV11-2; the D gene is possibly TRBD1 (6 bases). Per germline, CDR1 SGHAT and CDR2 FQNNGV. The CDR3 consists of 14 residues. The V end was cut by 5 bases, the J end by 5 bases, with 15 bases between. CDR3: CASSPWTARETQYF. As DNA, the CDR3 is TGTGCCAGCAGCCCTTGGACAGCCAGGGAGACCCAGTACTTC.

This clone came up a few times. The V call is TRBV6-5, the J call TRBJ2-3, with D hard to call. This CDR3 contains 13 residues. The V and J ends lost 3 bases and 2 bases respectively, with 6 bases between them. Looked up from germline, CDR1 is MNHEY and CDR2 is SVGAGI. The DNA for the CDR3 is TGTGCCAGCAGTTATAGGGCCACAGATACGCAGTATTTT. It yields the protein CASSYRATDTQYF.

This clone was recorded a few times. The chain uses TRBV7-2 and TRBJ2-4; 8 bases align to TRBD1. The germline CDR1 and CDR2 sequences are SGHTA and FQGNSA. This CDR3 spans 15 amino acids. The trim removed 4 bases at V and 8 bases at J, leaving 10 bases unmatched. Here the CDR3 reads CASSSLRGQEHIQYF. For the CDR3, the DNA is TGTGCCAGCAGCTCGCTTAGGGGACAGGAGCACATTCAGTACTTC.